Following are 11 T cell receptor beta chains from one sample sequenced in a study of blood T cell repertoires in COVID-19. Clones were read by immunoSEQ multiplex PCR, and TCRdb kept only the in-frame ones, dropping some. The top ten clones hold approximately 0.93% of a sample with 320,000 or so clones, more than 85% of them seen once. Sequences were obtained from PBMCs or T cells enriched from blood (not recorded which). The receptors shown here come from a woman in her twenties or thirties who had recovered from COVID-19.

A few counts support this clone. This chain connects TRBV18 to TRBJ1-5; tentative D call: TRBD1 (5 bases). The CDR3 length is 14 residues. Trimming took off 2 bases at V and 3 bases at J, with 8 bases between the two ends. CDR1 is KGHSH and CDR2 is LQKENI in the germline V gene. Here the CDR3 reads CASSPGGFNQPQHF. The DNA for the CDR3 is TGTGCCAGCTCACCAGGGGGGTTCAATCAGCCCCAGCATTTT.

CDR3 DNA: TGTGCCAGCAGCCAGAGACAAGCCCCCAGGAATGAGCAGTTCTTC. Translation gives CASSQRQAPRNEQFF. The chain has TRBV3-1 (or the pseudogene TRBV3-2) and TRBJ2-1, with D hard to call. The germline V gene encodes CDR1 LGHDT and CDR2 YNNKEL (reference sequence). This CDR3 region has 15 residues. The germline V and J ends were trimmed by 3 bases and 7 bases, with 16 bases remaining between them.

CDR3 coding DNA: TGTGCCAGCAGCTTGCGACTAGCAGAAGGAGATACGCAGTATTTT. Translating gives CASSLRLAEGDTQYF. J is TRBJ2-3 and V is TRBV5-4; TRBD2 agrees at 7 bases. This CDR3 region has 15 residues. V shed 1 base, J shed 5 bases, and the junction held 7 bases outside the gene matches. In germline, CDR1 is SGHNT, CDR2 YYREEE (reference sequence).

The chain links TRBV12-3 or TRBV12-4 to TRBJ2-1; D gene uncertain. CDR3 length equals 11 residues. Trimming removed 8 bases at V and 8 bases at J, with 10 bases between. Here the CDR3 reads CASYFNYEQFF. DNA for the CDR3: TGTGCCAGCTATTTTAATTATGAGCAGTTCTTC.

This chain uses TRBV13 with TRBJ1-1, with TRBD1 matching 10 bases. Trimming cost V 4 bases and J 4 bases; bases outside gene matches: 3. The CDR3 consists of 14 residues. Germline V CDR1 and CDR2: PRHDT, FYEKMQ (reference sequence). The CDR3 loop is CASSSTGGVTEAFF. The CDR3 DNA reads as TGTGCCAGCAGCTCGACAGGGGGCGTCACTGAAGCTTTCTTT.

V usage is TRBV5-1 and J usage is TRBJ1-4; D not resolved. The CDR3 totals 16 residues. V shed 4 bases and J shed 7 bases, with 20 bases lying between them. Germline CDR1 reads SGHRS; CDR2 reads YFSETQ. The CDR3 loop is CASSQTTVQLGEKLFF. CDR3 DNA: TGCGCCAGCAGCCAAACGACGGTTCAACTAGGTGAAAAACTGTTTTTT.

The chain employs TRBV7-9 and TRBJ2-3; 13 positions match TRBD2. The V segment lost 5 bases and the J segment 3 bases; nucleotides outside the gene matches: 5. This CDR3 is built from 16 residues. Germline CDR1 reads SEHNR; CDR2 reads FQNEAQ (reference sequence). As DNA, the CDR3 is TGTGCCAGCAGCCTACTAGCGGGGGGGCCAACAGATACGCAGTATTTT. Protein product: CASSLLAGGPTDTQYF.

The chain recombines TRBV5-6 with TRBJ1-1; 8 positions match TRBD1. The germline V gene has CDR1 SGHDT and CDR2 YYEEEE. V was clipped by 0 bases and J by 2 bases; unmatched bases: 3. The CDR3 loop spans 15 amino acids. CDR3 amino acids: CASSLGQGINTEAFF. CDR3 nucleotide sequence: TGTGCCAGCAGCTTGGGACAGGGGATAAACACTGAAGCTTTCTTT.

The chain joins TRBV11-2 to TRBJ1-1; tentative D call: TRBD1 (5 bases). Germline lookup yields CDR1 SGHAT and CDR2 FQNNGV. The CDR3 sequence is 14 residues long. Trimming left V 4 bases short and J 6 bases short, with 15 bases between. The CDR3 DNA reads TGTGCCAGCAGCTGGGTTAGGCAGGGCGCTGAAGCTTTCTTT. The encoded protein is CASSWVRQGAEAFF.

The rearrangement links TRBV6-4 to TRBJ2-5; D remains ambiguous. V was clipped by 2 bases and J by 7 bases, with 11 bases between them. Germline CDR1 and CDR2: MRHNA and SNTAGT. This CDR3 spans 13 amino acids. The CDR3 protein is CASSDGVGGTQYF. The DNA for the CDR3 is TGTGCCAGCAGTGACGGAGTGGGTGGGACCCAGTACTTC.

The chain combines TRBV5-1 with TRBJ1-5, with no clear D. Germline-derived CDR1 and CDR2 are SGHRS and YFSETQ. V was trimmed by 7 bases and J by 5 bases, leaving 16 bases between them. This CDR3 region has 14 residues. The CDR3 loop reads CASRPGIIDQPQHF. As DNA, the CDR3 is TGCGCCAGCCGGCCGGGGATTATAGATCAGCCCCAGCATTTT.